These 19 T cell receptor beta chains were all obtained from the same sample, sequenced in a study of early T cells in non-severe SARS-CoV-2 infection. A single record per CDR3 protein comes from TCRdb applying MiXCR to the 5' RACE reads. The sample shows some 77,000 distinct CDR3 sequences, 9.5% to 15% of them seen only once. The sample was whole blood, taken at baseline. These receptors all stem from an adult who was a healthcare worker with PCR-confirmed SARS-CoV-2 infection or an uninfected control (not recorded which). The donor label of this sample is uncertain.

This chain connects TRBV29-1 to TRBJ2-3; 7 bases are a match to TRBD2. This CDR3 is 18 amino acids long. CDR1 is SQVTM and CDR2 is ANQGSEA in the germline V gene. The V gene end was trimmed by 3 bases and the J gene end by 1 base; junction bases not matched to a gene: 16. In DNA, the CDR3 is TGCAGCGTTGAGCCTGGCGGGAGAGCTTTTGGGGGCACAGATACGCAGTATTTT. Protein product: CSVEPGGRAFGGTDTQYF.

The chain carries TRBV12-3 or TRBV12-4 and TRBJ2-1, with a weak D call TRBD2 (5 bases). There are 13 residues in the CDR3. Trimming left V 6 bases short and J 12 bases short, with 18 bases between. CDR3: CASSPEGRRRQFF. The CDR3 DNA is TGTGCCAGCAGCCCCGAGGGTAGGAGACGGCAGTTCTTC.

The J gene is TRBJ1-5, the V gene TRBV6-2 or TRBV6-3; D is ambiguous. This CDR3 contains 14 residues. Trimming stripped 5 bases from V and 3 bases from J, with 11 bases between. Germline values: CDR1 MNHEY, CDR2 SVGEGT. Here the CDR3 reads CASSRTGINQPQHF. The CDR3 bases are TGTGCCAGCAGTCGGACGGGGATCAATCAGCCCCAGCATTTT.

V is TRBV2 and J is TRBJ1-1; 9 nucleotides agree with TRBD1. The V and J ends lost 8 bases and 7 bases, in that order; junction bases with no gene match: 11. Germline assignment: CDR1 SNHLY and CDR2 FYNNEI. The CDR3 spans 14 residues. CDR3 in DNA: TGTGCCAGCCGAAGGACAGGGGTGTTGAGTGAAGCTTTCTTT. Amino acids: CASRRTGVLSEAFF.

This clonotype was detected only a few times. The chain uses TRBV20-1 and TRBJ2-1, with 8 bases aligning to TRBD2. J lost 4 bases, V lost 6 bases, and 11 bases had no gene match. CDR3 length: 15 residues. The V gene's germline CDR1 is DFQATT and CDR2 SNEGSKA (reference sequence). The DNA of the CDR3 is TGCAGTGCAAAGCCCCCAAGCGGGGGATACAATGAGCAGTTCTTC. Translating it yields CSAKPPSGGYNEQFF.

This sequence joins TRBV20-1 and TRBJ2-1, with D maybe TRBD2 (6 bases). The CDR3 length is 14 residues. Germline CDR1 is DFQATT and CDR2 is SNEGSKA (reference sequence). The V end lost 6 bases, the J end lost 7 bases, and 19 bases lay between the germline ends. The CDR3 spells CSAPTRGGRNEQFF. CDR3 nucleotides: TGCAGTGCCCCGACTAGGGGCGGGCGGAATGAGCAGTTCTTC.

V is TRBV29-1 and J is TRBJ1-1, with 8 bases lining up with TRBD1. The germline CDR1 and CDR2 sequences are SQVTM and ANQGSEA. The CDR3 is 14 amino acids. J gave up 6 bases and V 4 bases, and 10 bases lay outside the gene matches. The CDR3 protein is CSVGVQGGEPEAFF. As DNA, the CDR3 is TGCAGCGTTGGAGTACAGGGGGGGGAACCTGAAGCTTTCTTT.

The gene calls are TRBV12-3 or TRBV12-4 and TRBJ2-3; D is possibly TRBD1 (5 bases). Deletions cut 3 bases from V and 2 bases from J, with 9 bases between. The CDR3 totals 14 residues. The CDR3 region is CASSLSRVTDTQYF. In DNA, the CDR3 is TGTGCCAGCAGTTTGTCCAGGGTCACAGATACGCAGTATTTT.

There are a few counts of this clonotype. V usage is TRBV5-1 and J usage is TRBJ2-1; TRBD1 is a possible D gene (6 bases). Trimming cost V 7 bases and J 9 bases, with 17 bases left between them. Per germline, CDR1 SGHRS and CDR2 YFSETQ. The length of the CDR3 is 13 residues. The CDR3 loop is CASGTKRDSEQFF. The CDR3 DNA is TGCGCCAGCGGGACAAAGAGGGATTCTGAGCAGTTCTTC.

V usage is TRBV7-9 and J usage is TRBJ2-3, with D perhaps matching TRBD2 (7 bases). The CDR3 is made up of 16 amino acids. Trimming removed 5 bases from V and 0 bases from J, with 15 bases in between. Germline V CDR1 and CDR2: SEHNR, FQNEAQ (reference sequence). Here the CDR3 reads CASSPTRGLSTDTQYF. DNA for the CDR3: TGTGCCAGCAGCCCCACGCGGGGGCTCAGCACAGATACGCAGTATTTT.

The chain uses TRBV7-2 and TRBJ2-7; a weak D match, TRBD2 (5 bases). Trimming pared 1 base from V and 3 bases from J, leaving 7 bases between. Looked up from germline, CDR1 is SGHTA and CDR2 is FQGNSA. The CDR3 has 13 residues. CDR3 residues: CASSLVAGYEQYF. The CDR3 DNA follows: TGTGCCAGCAGCTTAGTCGCGGGCTACGAGCAGTACTTC.

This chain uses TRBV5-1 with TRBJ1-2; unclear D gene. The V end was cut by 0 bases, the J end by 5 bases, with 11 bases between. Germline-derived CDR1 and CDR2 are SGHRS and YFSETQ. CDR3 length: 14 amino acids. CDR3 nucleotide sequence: TGCGCCAGCAGCTTGGCGGCAGGTTCATATGGCTACACCTTC. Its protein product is CASSLAAGSYGYTF.

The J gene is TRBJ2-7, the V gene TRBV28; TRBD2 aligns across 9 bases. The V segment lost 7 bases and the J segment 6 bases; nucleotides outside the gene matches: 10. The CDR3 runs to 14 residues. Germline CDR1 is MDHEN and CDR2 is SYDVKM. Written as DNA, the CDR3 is TGTGCCAGCAACGGGGCGGGAGGGCCCGTCGAGCAGTACTTC. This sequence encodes CASNGAGGPVEQYF.

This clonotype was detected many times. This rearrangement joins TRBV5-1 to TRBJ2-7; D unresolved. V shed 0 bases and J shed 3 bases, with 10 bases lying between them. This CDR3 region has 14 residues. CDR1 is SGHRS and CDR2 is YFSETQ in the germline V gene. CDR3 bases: TGCGCCAGCAGCTTGGTACCGGGTTACTACGAGCAGTACTTC. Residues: CASSLVPGYYEQYF.

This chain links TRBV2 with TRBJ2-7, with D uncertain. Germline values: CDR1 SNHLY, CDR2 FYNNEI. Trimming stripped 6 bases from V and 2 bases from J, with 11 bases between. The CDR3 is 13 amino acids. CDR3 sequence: CASREIATYEQYF. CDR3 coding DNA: TGTGCCAGCAGGGAAATAGCTACCTACGAGCAGTACTTC.

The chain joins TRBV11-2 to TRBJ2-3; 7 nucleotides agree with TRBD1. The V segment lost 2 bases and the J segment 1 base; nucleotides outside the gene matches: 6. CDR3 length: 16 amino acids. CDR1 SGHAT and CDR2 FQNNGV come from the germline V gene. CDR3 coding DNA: TGTGCCAGCAGCTTACTGGGAACAGGGGGCACAGATACGCAGTATTTT. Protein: CASSLLGTGGTDTQYF.

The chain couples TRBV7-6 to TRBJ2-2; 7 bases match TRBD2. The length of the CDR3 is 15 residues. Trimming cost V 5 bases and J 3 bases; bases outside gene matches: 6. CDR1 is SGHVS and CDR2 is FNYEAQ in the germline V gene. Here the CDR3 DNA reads TGTGCCAGCAGCCCTGTCGGGGGGTACACCGGGGAGCTGTTTTTT. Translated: CASSPVGGYTGELFF.

This chain's CDR3 is CASSDKADTDTQYF. For the CDR3, the DNA is TGCGCCAGCAGTGACAAAGCGGACACAGATACGCAGTATTTT. The chain is built from TRBV10-1 and TRBJ2-3; a possible D gene is TRBD2 (5 bases). Germline assignment: CDR1 WNHNN and CDR2 SYGVQD (reference sequence). This CDR3 contains 14 residues. Trimming took off 3 bases at V and 2 bases at J, with 9 bases between the two ends.

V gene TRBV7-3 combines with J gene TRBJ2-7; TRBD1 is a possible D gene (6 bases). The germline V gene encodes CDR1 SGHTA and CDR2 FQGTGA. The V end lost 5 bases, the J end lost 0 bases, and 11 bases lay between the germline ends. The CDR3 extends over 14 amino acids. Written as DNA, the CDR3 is TGTGCCAGCAGCCACGACAGGTACTCCTACGAGCAGTACTTC. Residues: CASSHDRYSYEQYF.